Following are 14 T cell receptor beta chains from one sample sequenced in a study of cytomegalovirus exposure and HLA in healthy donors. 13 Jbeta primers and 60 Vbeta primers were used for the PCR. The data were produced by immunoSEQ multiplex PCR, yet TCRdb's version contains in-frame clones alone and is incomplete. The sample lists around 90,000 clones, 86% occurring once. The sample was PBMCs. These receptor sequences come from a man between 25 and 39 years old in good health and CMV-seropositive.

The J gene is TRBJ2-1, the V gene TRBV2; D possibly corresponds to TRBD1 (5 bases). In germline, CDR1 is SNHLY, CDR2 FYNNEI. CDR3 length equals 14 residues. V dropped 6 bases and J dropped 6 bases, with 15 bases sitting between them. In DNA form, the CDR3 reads TGTGCCAGCAGGAGTCAGGGATATGTCAATGAGCAGTTCTTC. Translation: CASRSQGYVNEQFF.

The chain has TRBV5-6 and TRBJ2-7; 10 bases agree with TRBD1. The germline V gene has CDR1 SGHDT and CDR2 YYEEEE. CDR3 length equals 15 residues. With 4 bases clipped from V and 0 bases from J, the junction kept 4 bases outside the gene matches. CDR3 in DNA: TGTGCCAGCAGCATAAGGGACAGGGGCTCCTACGAGCAGTACTTC. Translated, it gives CASSIRDRGSYEQYF.

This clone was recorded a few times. The CDR3 nucleotides are TGCGCCAGCAGCAACCCACAGGGGGTCGAGCAGTACTTC. It translates to CASSNPQGVEQYF. The chain couples TRBV4-1 to TRBJ2-7, with 8 bases identical to TRBD1. Germline V gene lookup returns CDR1 MGHRA and CDR2 YSYEKL. V dropped 5 bases and J dropped 6; count of bases not matched to a gene: 6. CDR3 size: 13 residues.

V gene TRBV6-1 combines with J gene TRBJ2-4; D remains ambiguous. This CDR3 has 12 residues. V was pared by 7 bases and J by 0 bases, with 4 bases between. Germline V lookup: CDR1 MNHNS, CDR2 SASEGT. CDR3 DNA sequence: TGTGCCAGCACTGTAGCCAAAAACATTCAGTACTTC. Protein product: CASTVAKNIQYF.

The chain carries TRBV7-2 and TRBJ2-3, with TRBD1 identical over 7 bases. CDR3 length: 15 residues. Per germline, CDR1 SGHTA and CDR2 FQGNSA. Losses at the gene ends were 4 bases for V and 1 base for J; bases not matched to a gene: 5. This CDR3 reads CASSSRTGGTDTQYF. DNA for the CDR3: TGTGCCAGCAGCTCACGGACAGGAGGCACAGATACGCAGTATTTT.

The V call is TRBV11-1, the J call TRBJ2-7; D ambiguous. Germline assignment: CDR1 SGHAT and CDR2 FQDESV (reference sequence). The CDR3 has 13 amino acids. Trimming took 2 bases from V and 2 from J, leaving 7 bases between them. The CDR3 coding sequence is TGTGCCAGCAGCTTATTCCAGGCCTACGAGCAGTACTTC. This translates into CASSLFQAYEQYF. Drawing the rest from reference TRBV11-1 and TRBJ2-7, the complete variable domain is EAEVAQSPRYKITEKSQAVAFWCDPISGHATLYWYRQILGQGPELLVQFQDESVVDDSQLPKDRFSAERLKGVDSTLKIQPAELGDSAMYLCASSLFQAYEQYFGPGTRLTVT.

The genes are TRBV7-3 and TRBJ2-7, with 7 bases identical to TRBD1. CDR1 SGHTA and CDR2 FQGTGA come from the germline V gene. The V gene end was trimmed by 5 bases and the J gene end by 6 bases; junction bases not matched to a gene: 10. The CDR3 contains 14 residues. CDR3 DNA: TGTGCCAGCAGCCTAGACAGGGATATAGGCGAGCAGTACTTC. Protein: CASSLDRDIGEQYF.

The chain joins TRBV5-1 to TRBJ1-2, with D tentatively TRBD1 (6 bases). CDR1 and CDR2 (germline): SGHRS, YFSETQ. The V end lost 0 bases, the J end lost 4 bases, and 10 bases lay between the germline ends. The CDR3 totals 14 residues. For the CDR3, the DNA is TGCGCCAGCAGCTTGGCACAGGGTGGCTATGGCTACACCTTC. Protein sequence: CASSLAQGGYGYTF. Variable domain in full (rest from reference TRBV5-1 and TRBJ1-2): KAGVTQTPRYLIKTRGQQVTLSCSPISGHRSVSWYQQTPGQGLQFLFEYFSETQRNKGNFPGRFSGRQFSNSRSEMNVSTLELGDSALYLCASSLAQGGYGYTFGSGTRLTVV.

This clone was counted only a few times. The CDR3 is CASSQGDKSYEQYF. The CDR3 DNA reads as TGCGCCAGCAGCCAAGGGGACAAGTCCTACGAGCAGTACTTC. The V call is TRBV4-1, the J call TRBJ2-7; D is perhaps TRBD1 (6 bases). This CDR3 comprises 14 residues. The germline V gene encodes CDR1 MGHRA and CDR2 YSYEKL. The V gene lost 1 base and the J gene lost 1 base, with 8 bases spanning the gap.

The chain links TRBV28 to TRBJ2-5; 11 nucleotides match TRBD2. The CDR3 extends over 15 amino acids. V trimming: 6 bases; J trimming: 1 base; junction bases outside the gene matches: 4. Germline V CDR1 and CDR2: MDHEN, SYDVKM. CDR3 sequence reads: CASSLAGGFQETQYF. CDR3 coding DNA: TGTGCCAGCAGCCTAGCGGGAGGATTCCAAGAGACCCAGTACTTC.

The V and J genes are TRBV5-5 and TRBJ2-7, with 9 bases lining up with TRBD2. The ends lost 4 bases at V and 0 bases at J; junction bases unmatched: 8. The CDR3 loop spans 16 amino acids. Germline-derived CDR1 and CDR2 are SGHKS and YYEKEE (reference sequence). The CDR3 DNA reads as TGTGCCAGCAGCCCCCCTAGGCGGGGGGGCTCCTACGAGCAGTACTTC. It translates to CASSPPRRGGSYEQYF.

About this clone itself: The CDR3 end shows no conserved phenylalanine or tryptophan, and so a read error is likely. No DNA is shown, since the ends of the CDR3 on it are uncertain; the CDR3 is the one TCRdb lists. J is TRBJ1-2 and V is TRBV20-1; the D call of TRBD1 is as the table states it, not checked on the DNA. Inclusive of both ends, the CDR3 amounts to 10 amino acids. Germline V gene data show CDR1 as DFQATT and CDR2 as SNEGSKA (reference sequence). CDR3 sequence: CSARSTRGFE.

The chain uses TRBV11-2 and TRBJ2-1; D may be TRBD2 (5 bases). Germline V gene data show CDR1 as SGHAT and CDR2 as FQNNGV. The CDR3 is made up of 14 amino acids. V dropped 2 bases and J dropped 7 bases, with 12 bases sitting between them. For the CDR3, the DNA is TGTGCCAGCAGCTTACTAGCAAGGTTGAATGAGCAGTTCTTC. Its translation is CASSLLARLNEQFF.

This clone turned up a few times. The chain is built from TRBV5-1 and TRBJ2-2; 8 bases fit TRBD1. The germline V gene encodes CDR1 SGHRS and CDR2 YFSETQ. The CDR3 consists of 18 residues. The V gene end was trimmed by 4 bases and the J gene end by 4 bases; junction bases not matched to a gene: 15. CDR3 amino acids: CASSPRLRSGGSTGELFF. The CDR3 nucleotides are TGCGCCAGCAGCCCGCGCTTGCGATCAGGGGGCAGCACCGGGGAGCTGTTTTTT.